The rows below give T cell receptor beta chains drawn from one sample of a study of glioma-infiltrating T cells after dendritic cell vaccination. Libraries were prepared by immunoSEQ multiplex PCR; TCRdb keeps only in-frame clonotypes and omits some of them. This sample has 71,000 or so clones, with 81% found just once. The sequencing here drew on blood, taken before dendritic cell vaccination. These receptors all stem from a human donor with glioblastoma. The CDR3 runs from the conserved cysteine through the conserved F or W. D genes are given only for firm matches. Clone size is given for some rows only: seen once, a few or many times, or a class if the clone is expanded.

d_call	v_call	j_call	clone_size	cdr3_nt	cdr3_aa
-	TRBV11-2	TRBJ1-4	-	TGTGCCAGCAGCCTCCTCGTTCGGGAAAAACTGTTTTTT	CASSLLVREKLFF
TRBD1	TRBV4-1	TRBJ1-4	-	TGCGCCAGCAGCCTAATCTTAGGGACAGGGGATGAAAAACTGTTTTTT	CASSLILGTGDEKLFF
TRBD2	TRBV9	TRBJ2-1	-	TGTGCCAGCAGCGTAGGGGGAATGGGACTAGCACACAATGAGCAGTTCTTC	CASSVGGMGLAHNEQFF
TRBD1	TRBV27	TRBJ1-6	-	TGTGCCAGCAGTTTAACCCCCCCAAGAATCACGACAGGGGCGAGTTCACCCCTCCACTTT	CASSLTPPRITTGASSPLHF
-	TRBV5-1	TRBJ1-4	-	TGCGCCAGCAGCGAGACTCTTAATGAAAAACTGTTTTTT	CASSETLNEKLFF
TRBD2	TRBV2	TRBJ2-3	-	TGTGCCAGCAGAGACGGACTAGCGGGGGTTGTAGATACGCAGTATTTT	CASRDGLAGVVDTQYF
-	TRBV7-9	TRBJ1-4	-	TGTGCCAGCAGCTTACGGCGGATAGCATCGACTAATGAAAAACTGTTTTTT	CASSLRRIASTNEKLFF
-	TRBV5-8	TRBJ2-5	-	TGTGCCAGCAGCTTAGGGGCACAAGAGACCCAGTACTTC	CASSLGAQETQYF
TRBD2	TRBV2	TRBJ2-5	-	TGTGCCAGCACCTCACCGGGACTAGGAGAGACCCAGTACTTC	CASTSPGLGETQYF
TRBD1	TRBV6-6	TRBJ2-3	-	TGTGCCAGCAGCTTGGGACAGGGGGCAGATACGCAGTATTTT	CASSLGQGADTQYF
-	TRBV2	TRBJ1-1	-	TGTGCCAGCAGGGCGGGGCTTTCGAACACTGAAGCTTTCTTT	CASRAGLSNTEAFF
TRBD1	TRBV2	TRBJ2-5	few	TGTGCCAGCACCGGACAGGCCGGCGGGGAGACCCAGTACTTC	CASTGQAGGETQYF
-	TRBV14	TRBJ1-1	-	TGTGCCAGCAGCCAAGATCGTAAAACAGGGAAAGCTTTCTTT	CASSQDRKTGKAFF
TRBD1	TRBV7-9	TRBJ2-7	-	TGTGCCAGCAGCTCCGGACAGGGGATCTACGAGCAGTACTTC	CASSSGQGIYEQYF
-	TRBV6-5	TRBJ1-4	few	TGTGCCAGCAGCTCCGGGATCCTGGGGGGTGAAAAACTGTTTTTT	CASSSGILGGEKLFF
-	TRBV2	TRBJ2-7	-	TGTGCCAGCGCCGGGTGGTTCCAGGGCCACGAGCAGTACTTC	CASAGWFQGHEQYF
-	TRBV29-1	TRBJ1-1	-	TGCAGCGTTGAAGATGGAGTGAACACTGAAGCTTTCTTT	CSVEDGVNTEAFF
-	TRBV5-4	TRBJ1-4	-	TGTGCCAGCAGCTCCTTCGGGGATAATGAAAAACTGTTTTTT	CASSSFGDNEKLFF
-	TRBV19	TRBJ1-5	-	TGTGCCAGTAGTGCCCGATCAGGGGTTCAGCCCCAGCATTTT	CASSARSGVQPQHF
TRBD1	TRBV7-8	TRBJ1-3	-	TGTGCCAGCAGCTCAAGCCGGGACAGGAACTCTGGAAACACCATATATTTT	CASSSSRDRNSGNTIYF
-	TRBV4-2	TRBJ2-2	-	TGTGCCAGCAGCCAAGTCGGGGGGCGGGTCACCGGGGAGCTGTTTTTT	CASSQVGGRVTGELFF
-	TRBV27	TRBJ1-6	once	TGTGCCAGCAGTTTATTGGGTGCGGATAATTCACCCCTCCACTTT	CASSLLGADNSPLHF
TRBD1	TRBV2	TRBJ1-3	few	TGTGCCAGCAGCGGTAGACAGGGGGCAGCTGGAAACACCATATATTTT	CASSGRQGAAGNTIYF
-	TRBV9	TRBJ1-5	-	TGTGCCAGCAGCCCAGCCCCGGGGGTAGAACAGCCCCAGCATTTT	CASSPAPGVEQPQHF
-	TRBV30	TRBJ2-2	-	TGTGCCGCCCCAAAACCCAACAGGGACACCGGGGAGCTGTTTTTT	CAAPKPNRDTGELFF
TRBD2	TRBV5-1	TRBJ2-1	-	TGCGCCAGCAGACCTGGGACTAGCGGGGCCCCCTCCTACAATGAGCAGTTCTTC	CASRPGTSGAPSYNEQFF
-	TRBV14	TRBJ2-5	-	TGTGCCAGCAGCCAACCCACCGGGACATACGAAGAGACCCAGTACTTC	CASSQPTGTYEETQYF
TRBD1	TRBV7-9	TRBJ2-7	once	TGTGCCAGCAGCTCCCGGGACAGGGGGTATATGACCGAGCAGTACTTC	CASSSRDRGYMTEQYF